The rows below give T cell receptor beta chains drawn from one sample of a study of T cell responses to AZD1222 COVID-19 vaccine. The protocol was immunoSEQ multiplex PCR, while the TCRdb copy is restricted to in-frame clones and leaves out a portion. The sample holds 85,000 to 130,000 clones, over 75% seen once. The sequencing here drew on peripheral blood, taken on day 0 of AZD1222 vaccination. These receptors originate from an adult in good health. The CDR3 runs from the conserved cysteine through the conserved F or W. A D gene is named only where the DNA matches it firmly. Clone size is shown for a subset of rows, as once, few, many or a class of expanded clone.

V,D,J,size,length,CDR3,DNA
TRBV3-1/TRBV3-2,NA,TRBJ1-2,NA,16,CASSLFSGPGHYGYTF,TGTGCCAGCAGCCTATTCTCAGGGCCCGGGCACTATGGCTACACCTTC
TRBV5-1,TRBD1,TRBJ2-3,NA,15,CASSIRDRGTDTQYF,TGCGCCAGCAGCATCCGGGACAGGGGTACAGATACGCAGTATTTT
TRBV18,NA,TRBJ1-1,NA,17,CASSHTGIRQMNTEAFF,TGTGCCAGCTCGCACACCGGGATTAGGCAAATGAACACTGAAGCTTTCTTT
TRBV28,TRBD1,TRBJ1-2,NA,14,CASRLSDRERGYTF,TGTGCCAGCCGTCTTTCTGACAGGGAGAGAGGCTACACCTTC
TRBV28,NA,TRBJ2-1,NA,15,CASSLWDSRYNEQFF,TGTGCCAGCAGTTTATGGGACAGCCGCTACAATGAGCAGTTCTTC
TRBV3-1/TRBV3-2,NA,TRBJ1-2,NA,14,CASSHQAGGAGYTF,TGTGCCAGCAGCCACCAGGCCGGGGGCGCAGGCTACACCTTC
TRBV12-3/TRBV12-4,NA,TRBJ2-1,NA,11,CASRLGGEQFF,TGTGCCAGCAGGCTCGGGGGTGAGCAGTTCTTC
TRBV11-2,NA,TRBJ2-7,NA,16,CASSLEGASGIYEQYF,TGTGCCAGCAGCCTCGAGGGGGCTAGCGGAATTTACGAGCAGTACTTC
TRBV4-1,TRBD2,TRBJ2-5,once,16,CASSQTTSRDRATQYF,TGCGCCAGCAGCCAAACGACTAGCCGTGATAGAGCGACCCAGTACTTC
TRBV9,NA,TRBJ2-6,NA,14,CASSVESGANVLTF,TGTGCCAGCAGCGTAGAATCTGGGGCCAACGTCCTGACTTTC
TRBV5-5,TRBD2,TRBJ2-3,NA,16,CASSLLAGGGTDTQYF,TGTGCCAGCAGCCTACTAGCGGGAGGAGGGACAGATACGCAGTATTTT
TRBV24-1,TRBD1,TRBJ1-1,NA,15,CATSDTGTGNTEAFF,TGTGCCACCAGTGATACCGGGACAGGGAACACTGAAGCTTTCTTT
TRBV27,NA,TRBJ2-6,NA,17,CASGKNRETSGANVLTF,TGTGCCAGCGGTAAAAACAGGGAAACCTCTGGGGCCAACGTCCTGACTTTC
TRBV9,TRBD2,TRBJ2-7,NA,15,CASSGQGLAAGEQYF,TGTGCCAGCAGCGGACAGGGACTAGCGGCTGGGGAGCAGTACTTC
TRBV19,NA,TRBJ2-2,NA,13,CASRLTNTGELFF,TGTGCCAGTCGGCTCACGAACACCGGGGAGCTGTTTTTT
TRBV7-7,NA,TRBJ1-2,NA,13,CASSLEEGGGYTF,TGTGCCAGCAGCTTAGAGGAGGGAGGCGGCTACACCTTC
TRBV24-1,TRBD1,TRBJ2-7,NA,16,CATSDPGQGGDYEQYF,TGTGCCACCAGTGACCCGGGACAGGGAGGGGACTACGAGCAGTACTTC
TRBV3-1/TRBV3-2,TRBD1,TRBJ1-2,few,14,CASSQWGQGYGYTF,TGTGCCAGCAGCCAATGGGGACAGGGGTATGGCTACACCTTC
TRBV28,TRBD1,TRBJ1-4,once,14,CATLGDRGTEKLFF,TGTGCCACTTTAGGGGACAGGGGTACTGAAAAACTGTTTTTT
TRBV10-3,TRBD1,TRBJ1-4,NA,14,CAISDTGGAEKLFF,TGTGCCATCAGCGATACAGGGGGTGCTGAAAAACTGTTTTTT
TRBV28,TRBD1,TRBJ1-1,NA,17,CASSLVPSAGGPTEAFF,TGTGCCAGCAGTTTAGTCCCATCGGCAGGGGGCCCCACTGAAGCTTTCTTT
TRBV15,TRBD1,TRBJ1-5,NA,16,CATSRSFRGRNQPQHF,TGTGCCACCAGCCGATCATTCAGGGGGCGTAATCAGCCCCAGCATTTT
TRBV6-5,TRBD1,TRBJ1-5,NA,14,CASSLQGVRQPQHF,TGTGCCAGCAGTTTACAGGGGGTTCGACAGCCCCAGCATTTT
TRBV28,NA,TRBJ2-2,once,15,CASGRQSPNTGELFF,TGTGCCAGCGGCCGACAGTCACCGAACACCGGGGAGCTGTTTTTT
TRBV18,NA,TRBJ2-5,NA,12,CASSGEQETQYF,TGTGCCAGCTCAGGTGAACAAGAGACCCAGTACTTC
TRBV6-5,NA,TRBJ1-6,NA,14,CASSLVRGGSPLHF,TGTGCCAGCAGTTTGGTTAGGGGGGGGTCACCCCTCCACTTT
TRBV28,NA,TRBJ2-1,few,16,CASSLPTGRGGNEQFF,TGTGCCAGCAGTTTACCCACTGGCAGGGGTGGCAATGAGCAGTTCTTC
TRBV29-1,NA,TRBJ2-1,NA,13,CSARGRKPHEQFF,TGCAGCGCCAGAGGTAGAAAACCCCATGAGCAGTTCTTC
TRBV19,NA,TRBJ1-4,few,16,CASSIEGGTTNEKLFF,TGTGCCAGTAGTATAGAAGGGGGGACAACTAATGAAAAACTGTTTTTT
TRBV6-2/TRBV6-3,NA,TRBJ1-2,NA,12,CASSNLGAFYTF,TGTGCCAGCAGTAACCTTGGGGCTTTCTACACCTTC
TRBV27,TRBD1,TRBJ2-7,NA,14,CASSWDSVSYEQYF,TGTGCCAGCAGTTGGGACAGCGTCTCCTACGAGCAGTACTTC
TRBV24-1,NA,TRBJ2-7,NA,13,CATSDLTGGEQYF,TGTGCCACCAGTGACCTGACAGGCGGCGAGCAGTACTTC
TRBV9,TRBD1,TRBJ2-1,NA,15,CASSFGQAPYNEQFF,TGTGCCAGCAGTTTTGGACAGGCTCCCTACAATGAGCAGTTCTTC
TRBV24-1,TRBD1,TRBJ2-1,NA,16,CATSDNDGTGGYEQFF,TGTGCCACCAGTGATAATGACGGGACAGGGGGCTATGAGCAGTTCTTC
TRBV10-1,TRBD2,TRBJ2-3,NA,15,CASSERGAGGDTQYF,TGCGCCAGCAGTGAGAGGGGAGCGGGAGGGGATACGCAGTATTTT